The sequence of this T cell receptor beta chain was determined in a study of regulatory T cells in long-lasting Graves disease. Study-wide results and caveats: Thyroid tissue went unexamined; only peripheral blood was analyzed.

To make TCR beta libraries, researchers used iRepertoire HTBI primers and Arm-PCR of CDR3 regions. One entry per CDR3 protein results from TCRdb running MiXCR on the multiplex PCR reads. The repertoire consists of about 400,000 distinct CDR3 sequences, with under 20% occurring once and the leading ten covering 20% to 25%. This clonotype was found many times. The antigen is unknown. Time point here: newly diagnosed GD, antithyroid drugs for less than 3 months. After RNA was extracted from PBMCs, the TCR library was made from it. In germline, CDR1 is DFQATT, CDR2 SNEGSKA (reference sequence). The V and J ends lost 2 bases and 3 bases respectively, with 20 bases between them. CDR3 length: 16 residues. Another study also made use of these data, one on T cells in Graves' hyperthyroidism and ophthalmopathy. That source reports: Expanded thyroid clonotypes (above 0.001) were mostly also found in blood.

This specimen was peripheral blood mononuclear cells (PBMCs), taken at new diagnosis, from a patient treated with antithyroid drugs. The sequence derives from a woman aged 18-30 years with Graves disease. This rearrangement joins TRBV20-1 to TRBJ2-7; a possible D gene is TRBD2 (6 bases). CDR3 nucleotides: TGCAGTGCTAGATCCGCGGGAAGGACATCGGGCTACGAGCAGTACTTC. This translates into CSARSAGRTSGYEQYF.